The T cell receptor beta chain under discussion was sequenced for a study of blood T cells in healthy people across ages. The second PCR ran roughly 6 to 11 cycles with a sample-barcoded 5' primer and J-beta primers. TCRdb re-called the 5' RACE reads with MiXCR, one entry per CDR3 protein. The sample includes 850,000 to 1,300,000 distinct CDR3 sequences, more than 40% of them seen just once. Of note for this clonotype: Antigen: not known.

The study, taken as a whole, reports: As naive T cell percentage varied, TCR beta diversity correlated strongly with it.

The TCR sequence derives from a woman aged 55-69 years in good health. Specimen: blood.

As DNA, the CDR3 is TGTGCCAGCTGCCGGAGATGGGGGCGGGGGGCCAATGAGCAGTTCTTC. As protein: CASCRRWGRGANEQFF. The rearrangement links TRBV27 to TRBJ2-1, with 8 bases that match TRBD2. CDR3 size: 16 residues. The V segment lost 8 bases and the J segment 6 bases; nucleotides outside the gene matches: 15. CDR1 and CDR2 (germline): MNHEY, SMNVEV (reference sequence).